The 17 T cell receptor beta chains given below trace back to one sample, sequenced in a study of CD8+ T cells in alopecia areata. Stated treatment: oral pan-JAK inhibitor, 5-10 mg twice daily. RNA was extracted and reverse transcribed into cDNA as the sequencing template. Libraries were prepared by immunoSEQ multiplex PCR; TCRdb keeps only in-frame clonotypes and omits some of them. This table has tens of thousands of clones, roughly 92% appearing once. This specimen consisted of CD8+ T cells sorted from blood, obtained at week 24, from a patient treated with tofacitinib. These TCRs come from a human donor with alopecia areata.

The rearrangement uses TRBV7-8 and TRBJ2-1; perhaps D is TRBD1 or TRBD2 (5 bases each). This CDR3 is built from 15 residues. Germline V gene data show CDR1 as SGHVS and CDR2 as FQNEAQ. V was cut by 5 bases and J by 4 bases, with 15 bases left in between. In DNA form, the CDR3 reads TGTGCCAGCAGCACTTTAGCGACAGTTTACAATGAGCAGTTCTTC. The encoded protein is CASSTLATVYNEQFF.

The chain couples TRBV7-6 to TRBJ1-1; weak D call: TRBD1 (5 bases). The germline gives CDR1 SGHVS, CDR2 FNYEAQ. CDR3 length equals 14 residues. Trimming took off 7 bases at V and 0 bases at J, with 12 bases between the two ends. Here the CDR3 DNA reads TGTGCCAGCACCCCGCCAGGGATGAACACTGAAGCTTTCTTT. Encoded protein: CASTPPGMNTEAFF. Combining the CDR3 with reference TRBV7-6 and TRBJ1-1 gives the whole variable domain GAGVSQSPRYKVTKRGQDVALRCDPISGHVSLYWYRQALGQGPEFLTYFNYEAQQDKSGLPNDRFSAERPEGSISTLTIQRTEQRDSAMYRCASTPPGMNTEAFFGQGTRLTVV.

CDR3 residues: CASSLRGQPTGELFF. DNA of the CDR3: TGTGCCAGCAGCTTAAGAGGTCAGCCAACCGGGGAGCTGTTTTTT. The chain is built from TRBV7-8 and TRBJ2-2; D is ambiguous. Looked up from germline, CDR1 is SGHVS and CDR2 is FQNEAQ. V shed 2 bases and J shed 5 bases, with 12 bases lying between them. CDR3 length: 15 residues.

This clone was seen only once. The V gene is TRBV19, the J gene TRBJ2-7, with D possibly TRBD2 on 6 matching bases. Trimming removed 3 bases at V and 0 bases at J, with 15 bases between. The CDR3 spans 16 residues. CDR1 and CDR2 (germline): LNHDA, SQIVND (reference sequence). The CDR3 nucleotides read TGTGCCAGTAGTATCGCAGCGGGCGATTCCTCCTACGAGCAGTACTTC. Its protein is CASSIAAGDSSYEQYF.

This chain joins TRBV27 and TRBJ2-1, with D tentatively TRBD2 (6 bases). The CDR3 covers 13 residues. V was trimmed by 5 bases and J by 8 bases, leaving 13 bases between them. Germline CDR1 is MNHEY and CDR2 is SMNVEV (reference sequence). The chain's CDR3 is CASSMGLLDEQFF. In DNA, the CDR3 is TGTGCCAGCAGTATGGGACTTCTCGATGAGCAGTTCTTC.

The chain recombines TRBV9 with TRBJ1-3; TRBD1 matches at 9 bases. The CDR3 runs 14 residues. Looked up from germline, CDR1 is SGDLS and CDR2 is YYNGEE. V lost 6 bases and J lost 0; bases outside the gene matches: 1. The CDR3 bases are TGTGCCAGCACGACAGGGGGCTCTGGAAACACCATATATTTT. Translated, it gives CASTTGGSGNTIYF.

This sequence joins TRBV27 and TRBJ2-7; 9 nucleotides match TRBD1. V dropped 5 bases and J dropped 5; count of bases not matched to a gene: 16. Germline V gene lookup returns CDR1 MNHEY and CDR2 SMNVEV (reference sequence). The CDR3 extends over 17 amino acids. The CDR3 spells CASSLLTSTGGSHEQYF. The CDR3 DNA is TGTGCCAGCAGTCTCCTTACCTCGACAGGGGGGAGCCACGAGCAGTACTTC.

This rearrangement joins TRBV27 to TRBJ2-1; 7 bases are shared with TRBD2. The CDR3 loop spans 16 amino acids. Germline CDR1 reads MNHEY; CDR2 reads SMNVEV (reference sequence). Losses at the gene ends were 6 bases for V and 7 bases for J; bases not matched to a gene: 15. The CDR3 loop is CASSPSSGEAPNEQFF. Written as DNA, the CDR3 is TGTGCCAGCAGCCCATCCAGCGGGGAAGCCCCGAATGAGCAGTTCTTC.

The chain employs TRBV23-1 and TRBJ1-2; D is unclear. TRBV23-1 is an open reading frame, and its role is uncertain. The CDR3 consists of 12 residues. The germline V and J ends were trimmed by 0 bases and 13 bases, with 12 bases remaining between them. CDR3 loop: CASSQSSLRSTF. Here the CDR3 DNA reads TGCGCCAGCAGTCAATCAAGCCTTCGATCCACCTTC.

The chain uses TRBV11-2 and TRBJ2-6, with TRBD1 matching over 7 bases. The V and J ends lost 1 base and 0 bases, in that order; junction bases with no gene match: 6. The V gene's germline CDR1 is SGHAT and CDR2 FQNNGV. This CDR3 comprises 18 residues. The CDR3: CASSLARGGYSGANVLTF. In DNA, the CDR3 is TGTGCCAGCAGCTTAGCGAGAGGGGGCTACTCTGGGGCCAACGTCCTGACTTTC. The whole variable domain, remainder taken from reference TRBV11-2 and TRBJ2-6, is EAGVAQSPRYKIIEKRQSVAFWCNPISGHATLYWYQQILGQGPKLLIQFQNNGVVDDSQLPKDRFSAERLKGVDSTLKIQPAKLEDSAVYLCASSLARGGYSGANVLTFGAGSRLTVL.

The chain carries TRBV4-3 and TRBJ2-3; possibly TRBD2 for D (6 bases). V lost 1 base, J lost 4 bases, and 9 bases lay in between. This CDR3 contains 14 residues. The germline gives CDR1 LGHNA, CDR2 YSLEER. The CDR3 coding sequence is TGCGCCAGCAGCCAAGGAGGGGAGGCAGATACGCAGTATTTT. This encodes CASSQGGEADTQYF.

The chain recombines TRBV4-1 with TRBJ2-5, with D perhaps matching TRBD1 (6 bases). This CDR3 has 15 amino acids. CDR1 and CDR2 from the germline V gene are MGHRA and YSYEKL. Trimming shortened V by 1 base and J by 2 bases, and 11 bases separated the two germline ends. Written as DNA, the CDR3 is TGCGCCAGCAGCCAAGTTACAGGGTTACAAGAGACCCAGTACTTC. Translated, it gives CASSQVTGLQETQYF.

The chain uses TRBV29-1 and TRBJ2-7, with D possibly matching TRBD1 (5 bases). CDR1 is SQVTM, CDR2 ANQGSEA, per germline. This CDR3 spans 15 amino acids. V dropped 7 bases and J dropped 2 bases, with 21 bases sitting between them. CDR3 sequence (DNA): TGCAGCGGGCTTGTAGGGGTTTCCACAACCTACGAGCAGTACTTC. The encoded protein is CSGLVGVSTTYEQYF.

The chain uses TRBV6-5 and TRBJ1-4; TRBD1 is a possible D gene (6 bases). Per the germline V gene, CDR1 is MNHEY and CDR2 is SVGAGI. Trimming pared 4 bases from V and 7 bases from J, leaving 16 bases between. The CDR3 consists of 15 residues. CDR3 coding DNA: TGTGCCAGCAGTTCTTCCGGCAGGGGAACTGAAAAACTGTTTTTT. It is translated as CASSSSGRGTEKLFF.

V is TRBV19 and J is TRBJ2-4, with 8 bases that match TRBD2. Germline V CDR1 and CDR2: LNHDA, SQIVND (reference sequence). V dropped 8 bases and J dropped 8; count of bases not matched to a gene: 11. The CDR3 runs 14 residues. The CDR3 DNA sequence: TGTGCCAGTGAAGCGGGGGTGTACGGGGACATTCAGTACTTC. As protein: CASEAGVYGDIQYF.

This rearrangement joins TRBV5-6 to TRBJ2-7; 8 bases are shared with TRBD2. CDR1 is SGHDT and CDR2 is YYEEEE in the germline V gene. After removal of 2 bases from V and 3 bases from J, the junction contained 4 bases not matched to a gene. This CDR3 comprises 14 residues. The CDR3 reads CASSLLAANYEQYF. DNA of the CDR3: TGTGCCAGCAGCTTACTAGCGGCGAACTACGAGCAGTACTTC.

The rearrangement joins TRBV10-3 to TRBJ2-1; 8 bases map to TRBD2. The CDR3 consists of 16 residues. In germline, CDR1 is ENHRY, CDR2 SYGVKD. Losses at the gene ends were 0 bases for V and 5 bases for J; bases not matched to a gene: 6. The CDR3 coding sequence is TGTGCCATCAGTGAGTCGATAACTAGCGGCGACAATGAGCAGTTCTTC. Encoded protein: CAISESITSGDNEQFF.